This T cell receptor (beta chain) appears in the sequencing data of a study of control samples from healthy donors and cancer patients. The assay was immunoSEQ multiplex PCR, and TCRdb's table has in-frame clones only and misses some. The data show more than 70,000 clones, about 94% seen once. Per germline, CDR1 MNHGY and CDR2 SAAAGT. V shed 8 bases, J shed 3 bases, and the junction held 6 bases outside the gene matches. The CDR3 consists of 13 residues. The chain joins TRBV6-8 to TRBJ1-2, with 7 bases aligning to TRBD1. This TCR derives from a woman aged 25 to 39 in good health. The sample was blood. Written as DNA, the CDR3 is TGTGCCAGCGACCGGGACAGACACTATGGCTACACCTTC. Translating it yields CASDRDRHYGYTF.